Listed below are T cell receptor beta chains from one sample, sequenced in a study of blood T cell repertoires in COVID-19. The table came from immunoSEQ multiplex PCR; TCRdb's copy has only in-frame clones and leaves some out. The repertoire includes 200,000 to 250,000 clones, 88% of them detected once, and roughly 2.5% sits in the top ten. The sequenced material came from peripheral blood. The receptors shown here come from a woman aged 60-75 years with acute or convalescent COVID-19. The CDR3 runs from the conserved cysteine through the conserved F or W. D genes are given only for firm matches. Some rows have no size entry. The others give once, few or many, or a class for an expanded clone.

TRBJ2-5 | NA | NA | TRBV30 | TGTGCCTGGACCAGGATCCAAGAGACCCAGTACTTC | CAWTRIQETQYF
TRBJ2-2 | NA | NA | TRBV6-5 | TGTGCCAGCGCCGGGACTCGGGGTTCCCACGGGGAGCTGTTTTTT | CASAGTRGSHGELFF
TRBJ1-1 | NA | NA | TRBV5-5 | TGTGCCAGCAGCTTGTGGGCCTGGAACACTGAAGCTTTCTTT | CASSLWAWNTEAFF
TRBJ2-1 | TRBD2 | NA | TRBV25-1 | TGTGCCAGCTCCCGGCTGGGACTAGCGGGAGGCAACGAGCAGTTCTTC | CASSRLGLAGGNEQFF
TRBJ1-1 | TRBD1 | few | TRBV15 | TGTGCCACCAGCAAAGGGGGCGCGGGCACTGAAGCTTTCTTT | CATSKGGAGTEAFF
TRBJ1-1 | TRBD1 | NA | TRBV11-2 | TGTGCCAGCAGCGTATTACAGGGGCAGGGCACTGAAGCTTTCTTT | CASSVLQGQGTEAFF
TRBJ2-3 | TRBD1 | NA | TRBV7-3 | TGTGCCAGCAGCTTCCCGGGACAGGGTAGAAATACGCAGTATTTT | CASSFPGQGRNTQYF
TRBJ2-1 | NA | few | TRBV9 | TGTGCCAGCAGCGTTTCCAGCGAATCCTACAATGAGCAGTTCTTC | CASSVSSESYNEQFF
TRBJ2-3 | NA | NA | TRBV15 | TGTGCCACCAGCAGAGCAGTTAGCGGTCTCACAGATACGCAGTATTTT | CATSRAVSGLTDTQYF
TRBJ2-3 | TRBD2 | NA | TRBV18 | TGTGCCAGCTCACAGAATAGCGGGGTTGGAGATACGCAGTATTTT | CASSQNSGVGDTQYF
TRBJ2-5 | TRBD1 | NA | TRBV4-3 | TGCGCCAGCAGCCAGGGGGACAGGGGGCGGGAGGAGACCCAGTACTTC | CASSQGDRGREETQYF
TRBJ2-1 | TRBD2 | NA | TRBV10-1 | TGCGCCAGCAGTGAGTCCCTTCTAGCGGGGCCCTACAATGAGCAGTTCTTC | CASSESLLAGPYNEQFF
TRBJ2-7 | TRBD2 | NA | TRBV27 | TGTGCCAGCAGTCCTAGCGGGGGCTACGAGCAGTACTTC | CASSPSGGYEQYF
TRBJ2-1 | TRBD2 | once | TRBV7-8 | TGTGCCAGCAGCTTAGGCGGGAGGGCCTTATACAATGAGCAGTTCTTC | CASSLGGRALYNEQFF
TRBJ2-3 | NA | NA | TRBV3-1/TRBV3-2 | TGTGCCAGCAGCCAAGAAAAGCGCAGGGGAGATACGCAGTATTTT | CASSQEKRRGDTQYF
TRBJ2-1 | NA | few | TRBV29-1 | TGCAGCGCTCTAGACAGGCCGAGCTCCTACAATGAGCAGTTCTTC | CSALDRPSSYNEQFF
TRBJ1-6 | TRBD1 | few | TRBV27 | TGTGCCAGCAGTGAACAAGGGACAGGGAGTTCTGCCTTCAGGTCACCCCTCCACTTT | CASSEQGTGSSAFRSPLHF
TRBJ2-1 | TRBD2 | NA | TRBV24-1 | TGTGCCACCAGTGATCGACTAGCGGGAAACTACAATGAGCAGTTCTTC | CATSDRLAGNYNEQFF